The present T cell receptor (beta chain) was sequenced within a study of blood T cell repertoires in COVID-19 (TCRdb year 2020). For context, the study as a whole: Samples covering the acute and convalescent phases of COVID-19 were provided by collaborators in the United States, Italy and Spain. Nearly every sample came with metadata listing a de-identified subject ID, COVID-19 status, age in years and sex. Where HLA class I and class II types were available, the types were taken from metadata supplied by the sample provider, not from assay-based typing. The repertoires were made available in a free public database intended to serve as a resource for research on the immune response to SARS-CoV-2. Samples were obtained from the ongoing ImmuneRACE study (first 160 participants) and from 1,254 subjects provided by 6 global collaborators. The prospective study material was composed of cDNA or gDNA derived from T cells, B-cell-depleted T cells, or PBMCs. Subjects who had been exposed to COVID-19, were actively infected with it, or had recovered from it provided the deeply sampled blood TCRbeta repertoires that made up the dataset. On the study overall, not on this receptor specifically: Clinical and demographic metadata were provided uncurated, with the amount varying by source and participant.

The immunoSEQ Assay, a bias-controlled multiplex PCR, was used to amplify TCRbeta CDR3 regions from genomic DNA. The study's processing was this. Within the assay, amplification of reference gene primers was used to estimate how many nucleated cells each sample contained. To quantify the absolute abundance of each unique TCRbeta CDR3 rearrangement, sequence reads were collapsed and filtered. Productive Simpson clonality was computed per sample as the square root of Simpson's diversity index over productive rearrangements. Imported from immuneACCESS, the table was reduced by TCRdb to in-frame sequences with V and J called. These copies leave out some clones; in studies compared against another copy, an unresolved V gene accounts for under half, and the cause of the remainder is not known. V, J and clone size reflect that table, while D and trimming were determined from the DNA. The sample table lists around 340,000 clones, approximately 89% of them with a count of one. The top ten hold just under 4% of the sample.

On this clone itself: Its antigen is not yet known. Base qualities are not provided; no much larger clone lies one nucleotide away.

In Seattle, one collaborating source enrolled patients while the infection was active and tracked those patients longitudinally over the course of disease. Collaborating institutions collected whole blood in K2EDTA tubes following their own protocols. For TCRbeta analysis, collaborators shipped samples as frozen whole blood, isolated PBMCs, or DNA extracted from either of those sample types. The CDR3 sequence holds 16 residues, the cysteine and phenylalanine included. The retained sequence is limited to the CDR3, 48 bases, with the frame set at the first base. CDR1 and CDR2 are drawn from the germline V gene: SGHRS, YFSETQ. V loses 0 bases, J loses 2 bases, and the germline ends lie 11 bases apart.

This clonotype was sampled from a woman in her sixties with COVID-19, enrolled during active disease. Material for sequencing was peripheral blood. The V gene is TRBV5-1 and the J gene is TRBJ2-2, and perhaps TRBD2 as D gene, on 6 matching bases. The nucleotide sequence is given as TGCGCCAGCAGCTTGGTCTCGGGGGTTAACACCGGGGAGCTGTTTTTT. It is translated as CASSLVSGVNTGELFF.